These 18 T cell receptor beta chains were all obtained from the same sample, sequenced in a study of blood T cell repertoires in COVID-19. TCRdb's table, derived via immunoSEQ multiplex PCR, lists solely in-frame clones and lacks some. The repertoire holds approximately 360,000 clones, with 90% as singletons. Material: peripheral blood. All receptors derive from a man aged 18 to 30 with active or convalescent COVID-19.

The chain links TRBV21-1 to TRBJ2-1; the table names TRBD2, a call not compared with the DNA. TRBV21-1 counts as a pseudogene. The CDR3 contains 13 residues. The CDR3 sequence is CASLTSGYNEQFF. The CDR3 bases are TGTGCCAGCCTGACTAGCGGTTACAATGAGCAGTTCTTC.

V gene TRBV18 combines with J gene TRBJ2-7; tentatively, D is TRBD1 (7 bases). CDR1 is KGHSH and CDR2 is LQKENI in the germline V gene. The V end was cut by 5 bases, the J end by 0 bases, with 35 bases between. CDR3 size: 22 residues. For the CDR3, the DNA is TGTGCCAGCTCATCAACCAATATAAGACAGGGAGGATTACGAGGTGGCTCCTACGAGCAGTACTTC. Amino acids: CASSSTNIRQGGLRGGSYEQYF.

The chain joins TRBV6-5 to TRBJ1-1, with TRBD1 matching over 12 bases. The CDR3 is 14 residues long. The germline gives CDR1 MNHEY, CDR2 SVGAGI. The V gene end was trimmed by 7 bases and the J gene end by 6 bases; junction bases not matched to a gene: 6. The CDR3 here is CASKGTGGTAEAFF. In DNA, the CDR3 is TGTGCCAGCAAGGGGACAGGGGGCACCGCTGAAGCTTTCTTT.

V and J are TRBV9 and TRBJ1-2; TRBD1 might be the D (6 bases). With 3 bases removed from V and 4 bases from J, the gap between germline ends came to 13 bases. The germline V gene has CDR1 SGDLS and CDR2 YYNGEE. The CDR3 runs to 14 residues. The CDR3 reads CASSDGGLAYGYTF. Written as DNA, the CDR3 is TGTGCCAGCAGCGACGGGGGGCTGGCCTATGGCTACACCTTC.

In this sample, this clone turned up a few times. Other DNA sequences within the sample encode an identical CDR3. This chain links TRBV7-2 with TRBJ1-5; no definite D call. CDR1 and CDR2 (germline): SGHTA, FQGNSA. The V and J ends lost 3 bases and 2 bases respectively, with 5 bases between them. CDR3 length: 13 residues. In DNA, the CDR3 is TGTGCCAGCAGCTTGAGGGGCAATCAGCCCCAGCATTTT. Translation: CASSLRGNQPQHF.

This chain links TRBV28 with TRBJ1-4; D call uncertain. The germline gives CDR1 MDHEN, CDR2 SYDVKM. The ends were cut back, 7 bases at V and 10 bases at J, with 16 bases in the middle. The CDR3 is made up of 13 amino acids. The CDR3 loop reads CASNFPGSGKLFF. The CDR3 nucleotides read TGTGCCAGCAATTTTCCGGGTTCTGGAAAACTGTTTTTT.

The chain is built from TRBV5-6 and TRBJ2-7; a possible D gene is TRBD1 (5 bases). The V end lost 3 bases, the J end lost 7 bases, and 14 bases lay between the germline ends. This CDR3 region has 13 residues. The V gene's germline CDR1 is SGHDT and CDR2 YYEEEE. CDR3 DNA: TGTGCCAGCAGCTCAACCAGGGTAATGGAGCAGTACTTC. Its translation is CASSSTRVMEQYF. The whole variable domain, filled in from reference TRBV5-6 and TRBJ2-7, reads DAGVTQSPTHLIKTRGQQVTLRCSPKSGHDTVSWYQQALGQGPQFIFQYYEEEERQRGNFPDRFSGHQFPNYSSELNVNALLLGDSALYLCASSSTRVMEQYFGPGTRLTVT.

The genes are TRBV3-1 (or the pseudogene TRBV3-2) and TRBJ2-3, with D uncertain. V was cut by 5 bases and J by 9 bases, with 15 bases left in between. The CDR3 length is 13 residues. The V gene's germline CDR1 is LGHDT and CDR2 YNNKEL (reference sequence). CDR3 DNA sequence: TGTGCCAGCAGCACCGCAGGCGCTTTAACGCAGTATTTT. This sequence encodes CASSTAGALTQYF.

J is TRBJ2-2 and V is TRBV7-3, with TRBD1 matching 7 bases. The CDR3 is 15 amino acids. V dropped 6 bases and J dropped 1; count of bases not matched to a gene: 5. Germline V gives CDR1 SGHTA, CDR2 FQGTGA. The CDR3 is CASSRRDRNTGELFF. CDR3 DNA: TGTGCCAGCAGTCGCCGGGACAGGAACACCGGGGAGCTGTTTTTT.

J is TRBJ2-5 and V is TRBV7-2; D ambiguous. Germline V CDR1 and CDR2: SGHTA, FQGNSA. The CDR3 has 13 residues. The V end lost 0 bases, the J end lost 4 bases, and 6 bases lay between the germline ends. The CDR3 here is CASSLAARETQYF. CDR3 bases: TGTGCCAGCAGCTTAGCAGCGAGAGAGACCCAGTACTTC.

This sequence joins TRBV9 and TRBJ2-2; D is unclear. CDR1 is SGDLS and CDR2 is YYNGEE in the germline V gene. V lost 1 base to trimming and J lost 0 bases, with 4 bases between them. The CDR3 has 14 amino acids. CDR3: CASSVLTNTGELFF. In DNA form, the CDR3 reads TGTGCCAGCAGCGTATTAACGAACACCGGGGAGCTGTTTTTT.

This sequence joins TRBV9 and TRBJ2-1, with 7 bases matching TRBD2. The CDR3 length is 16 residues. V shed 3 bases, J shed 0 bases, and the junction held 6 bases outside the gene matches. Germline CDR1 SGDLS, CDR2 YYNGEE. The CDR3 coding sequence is TGTGCCAGCAGCGCCTCGGGGGGAGGCTCCTACAATGAGCAGTTCTTC. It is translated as CASSASGGGSYNEQFF. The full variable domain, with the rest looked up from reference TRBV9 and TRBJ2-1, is DSGVTQTPKHLITATGQRVTLRCSPRSGDLSVYWYQQSLDQGLQFLIQYYNGEERAKGNILERFSAQQFPDLHSELNLSSLELGDSALYFCASSASGGGSYNEQFFGPGTRLTVL.

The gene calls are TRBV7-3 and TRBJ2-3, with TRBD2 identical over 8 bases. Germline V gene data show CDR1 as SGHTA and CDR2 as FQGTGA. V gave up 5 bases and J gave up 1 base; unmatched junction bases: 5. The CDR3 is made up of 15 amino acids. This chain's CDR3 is CASSTSAGGTDTQYF. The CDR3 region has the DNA TGTGCCAGCAGCACTTCAGCGGGGGGCACAGATACGCAGTATTTT.

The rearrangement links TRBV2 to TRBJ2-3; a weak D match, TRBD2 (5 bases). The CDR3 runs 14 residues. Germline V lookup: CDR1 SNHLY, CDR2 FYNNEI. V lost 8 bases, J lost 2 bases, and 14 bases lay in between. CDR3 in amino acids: CASGEGRHTDTQYF. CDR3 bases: TGTGCCAGCGGCGAGGGCCGACACACAGATACGCAGTATTTT.

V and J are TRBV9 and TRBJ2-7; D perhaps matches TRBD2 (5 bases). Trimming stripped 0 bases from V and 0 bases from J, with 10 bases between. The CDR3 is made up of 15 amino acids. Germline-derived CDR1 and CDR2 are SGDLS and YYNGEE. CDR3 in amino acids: CASSVDLGSSYEQYF. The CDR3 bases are TGTGCCAGCAGCGTAGATCTGGGGAGCTCCTACGAGCAGTACTTC.

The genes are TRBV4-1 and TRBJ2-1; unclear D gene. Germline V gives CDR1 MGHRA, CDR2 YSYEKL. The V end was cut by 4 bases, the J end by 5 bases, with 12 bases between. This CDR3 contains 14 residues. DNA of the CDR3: TGCGCCAGCAGCCTCGTCACGGGTGACAATGAGCAGTTCTTC. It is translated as CASSLVTGDNEQFF.

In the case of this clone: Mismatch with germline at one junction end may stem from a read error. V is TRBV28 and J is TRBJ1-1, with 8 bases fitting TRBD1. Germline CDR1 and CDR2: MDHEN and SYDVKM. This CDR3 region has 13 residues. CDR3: CASSLRKPLDRVF. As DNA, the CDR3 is TGTGCCAGCAGTTTAAGAAAGCCTTTGGACAGGGTTTTT.

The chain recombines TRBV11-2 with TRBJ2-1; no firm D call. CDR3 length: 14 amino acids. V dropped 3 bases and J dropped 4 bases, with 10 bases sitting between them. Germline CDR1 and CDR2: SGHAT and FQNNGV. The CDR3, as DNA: TGTGCCAGCAGCTTTTCGGGTTTTTACAATGAGCAGTTCTTC. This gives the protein CASSFSGFYNEQFF.